This TCR beta chain stems from a study of blood T cell repertoires in COVID-19. Study-wide background: COVID-19 samples, acute and convalescent, were from the United States, Italy and Spain. PBMCs, B-cell-depleted T cells, or T cells were the source of the cDNA or gDNA that made up the material.

As handled by the study authors: Reference gene primer amplification yielded estimated nucleated cell counts. Clones were read by immunoSEQ multiplex PCR, and TCRdb kept only the in-frame ones, dropping some. V and J calls and clone size are those listed in that table; D and trimming were worked out from the DNA. The table shows 120,000 to 150,000 clones, with roughly 80% occurring only once. The CDR3 has 12 residues. Germline V gene data show CDR1 as SGHDT and CDR2 as YYEEEE. V was clipped by 0 bases and J by 10 bases, with 10 bases between them. The chain employs TRBV5-6 and TRBJ1-2; D remains ambiguous. The TCR originated in a human donor in a cohort sampled during active COVID-19. The sequenced material came from peripheral blood. Here the CDR3 reads CASSLGPIVYTF. CDR3 nucleotide sequence: TGTGCCAGCAGCTTGGGGCCGATCGTCTACACCTTC.